This is a list of T cell receptor beta chains from one sample in a study of T cells after yellow fever vaccination. TCRdb recomputed calls from the 5' RACE reads with MiXCR, one row per CDR3 protein. The repertoire holds under 700,000 distinct CDR3 sequences, with around 17% as singletons. This specimen consisted of PBMCs, obtained more than 4 days after the first yellow fever vaccination. Source of these receptors: a man aged 18-30 years who received the YFV17D yellow fever vaccine. The CDR3 runs from the conserved cysteine through the conserved F or W. The order of the fields is CDR3 protein, CDR3 DNA, V gene, D gene, clone size, J gene. The D gene is left open where the match is weak. Clone sizes are given selectively: once, few, many, or a class where the clone is expanded.

CASSHYGTGAEAFF TGTGCCAGCAGCCACTACGGGACAGGGGCTGAAGCTTTCTTT TRBV11-2 TRBD1 few TRBJ1-1
CASRTTGTISNQPQHF TGTGCCAGCAGAACCACCGGGACGATAAGCAATCAGCCCCAGCATTTT TRBV6-2/TRBV6-3 . few TRBJ1-5
CASSKDRSAGYTF TGTGCCAGCAGCAAAGACCGAAGCGCTGGCTACACCTTC TRBV21-1 . . TRBJ1-2
CASGKQGNIQYF TGTGCCAGCGGAAAACAGGGGAACATTCAGTACTTC TRBV12-3/TRBV12-4 TRBD1 . TRBJ2-4
CANGGTNTGELFF TGTGCCAACGGGGGGACAAACACCGGGGAGCTGTTTTTT TRBV10-3 . . TRBJ2-2
CASSLTGYQETQYF TGCGCCAGCAGCTTGACGGGGTACCAAGAGACCCAGTACTTC TRBV5-1 . . TRBJ2-5
CASSVAPGPQETQYF TGTGCCAGCAGCGTAGCTCCGGGCCCTCAAGAGACCCAGTACTTC TRBV9 . few TRBJ2-5
CASSLGHNEQYF TGTGCCAGCAGCCTCGGACACAACGAGCAGTACTTC TRBV5-6 . once TRBJ2-7
CATGRTNQPQHF TGTGCCACCGGACGGACAAATCAGCCCCAGCATTTT TRBV28 . few TRBJ1-5
CASREQGRVEKLFF TGTGCCAGCAGAGAACAGGGAAGGGTTGAAAAACTGTTTTTT TRBV28 . few TRBJ1-4
CASSGGFAVDGYTF TGTGCCAGCAGCGGAGGATTTGCGGTGGATGGCTACACCTTC TRBV9 . . TRBJ1-2
CASRDGQDGYTF TGTGCCAGCAGGGATGGACAGGATGGCTACACCTTC TRBV6-5 TRBD1 few TRBJ1-2
CSAAGAAKQPQHF TGCAGTGCTGCGGGGGCAGCAAAACAGCCCCAGCATTTT TRBV20-1 . . TRBJ1-5
CASTLRLAGGSASEQYF TGTGCCAGCACCCTTCGACTAGCGGGGGGTTCGGCTTCCGAGCAGTACTTC TRBV7-2 TRBD2 few TRBJ2-7
CASRPGLNEKLFF TGTGCCAGCAGACCGGGACTAAATGAAAAACTGTTTTTT TRBV7-2 . . TRBJ1-4
CASSQATGGYGYTF TGTGCCAGCAGCCAAGCTACAGGGGGCTATGGCTACACCTTC TRBV3-1 TRBD1 many TRBJ1-2
CASSPRDRSSYNEQFF TGTGCCAGCAGCCCCCGGGACAGGAGCTCCTACAATGAGCAGTTCTTC TRBV7-3 TRBD1 many TRBJ2-1